This TCR beta chain emerged from a study of cytomegalovirus exposure and HLA in healthy donors. Germline V gene lookup returns CDR1 SQVTM and CDR2 ANQGSEA. The V and J ends lost 5 bases and 0 bases respectively, with 19 bases between them. The CDR3 extends over 16 amino acids. This PCR relied on a set of 60 Vbeta primers and 13 Jbeta primers. Method: immunoSEQ multiplex PCR; TCRdb's copy keeps in-frame clones and lacks some. In the table there are some 70,000 clones, approximately 70% of which are singletons. Sequenced input: PBMCs. The V gene is TRBV29-1, the J gene TRBJ1-2, with D uncertain. This TCR was sampled from a male donor in good health and CMV-seropositive. In nucleotides, the CDR3 is TGCAGCGTTACCACGGTCGAGGGCCGGTCTAACTATGGCTACACCTTC. This gives the protein CSVTTVEGRSNYGYTF.